This entry features one T cell receptor (beta chain) sequence. Its antigen is not known. The sample originates from a study of early T cells in non-severe SARS-CoV-2 infection. About the research overall: Sequencing of unsorted whole blood was done on bulk RNA, leaving chains unpaired.

Trimming removed 4 bases from V and 7 bases from J, with 12 bases in between. The CDR3 consists of 14 residues. Germline V gene data show CDR1 as SGHDT and CDR2 as YYEEEE. Study-level findings and limits: The matching step, a VDJdb search, favored anti-spike CD8 responses and missed private and CD4 specificities.

Tagging with unique molecular identifiers was applied to individual cDNA molecules. TCRdb re-derived calls from the 5' RACE reads in MiXCR, one entry per CDR3 protein. The data hold about 64,000 distinct CDR3 sequences, with around 19% observed a single time. The chain is built from TRBV5-6 and TRBJ1-6, with D uncertain. The clonotype was recovered from an adult who was a healthcare worker with PCR-confirmed SARS-CoV-2 infection or an uninfected control (not recorded which). The sample consisted of whole blood, taken at baseline. CDR3 loop: CASSRDTTNSPLHF. Written as DNA, the CDR3 is TGTGCCAGCAGCCGCGACACAACAAATTCACCCCTCCACTTT.